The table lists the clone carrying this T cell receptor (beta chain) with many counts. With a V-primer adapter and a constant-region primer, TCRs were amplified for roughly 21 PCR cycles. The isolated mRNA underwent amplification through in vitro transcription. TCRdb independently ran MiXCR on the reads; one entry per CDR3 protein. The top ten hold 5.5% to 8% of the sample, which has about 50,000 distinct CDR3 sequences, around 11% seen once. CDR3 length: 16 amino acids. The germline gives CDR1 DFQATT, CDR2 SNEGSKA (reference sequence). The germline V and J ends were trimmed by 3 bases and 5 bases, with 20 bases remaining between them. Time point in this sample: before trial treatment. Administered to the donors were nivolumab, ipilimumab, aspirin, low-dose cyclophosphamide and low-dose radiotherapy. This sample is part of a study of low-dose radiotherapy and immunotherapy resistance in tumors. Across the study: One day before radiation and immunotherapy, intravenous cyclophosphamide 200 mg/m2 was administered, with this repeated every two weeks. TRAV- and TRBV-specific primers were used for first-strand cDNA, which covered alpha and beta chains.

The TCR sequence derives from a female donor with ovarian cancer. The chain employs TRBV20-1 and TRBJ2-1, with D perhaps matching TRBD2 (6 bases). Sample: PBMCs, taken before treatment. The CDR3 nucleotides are TGCAGTGCTAGGCCCCTGAGGTTAGCGGTGGACAATGAGCAGTTCTTC. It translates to CSARPLRLAVDNEQFF.